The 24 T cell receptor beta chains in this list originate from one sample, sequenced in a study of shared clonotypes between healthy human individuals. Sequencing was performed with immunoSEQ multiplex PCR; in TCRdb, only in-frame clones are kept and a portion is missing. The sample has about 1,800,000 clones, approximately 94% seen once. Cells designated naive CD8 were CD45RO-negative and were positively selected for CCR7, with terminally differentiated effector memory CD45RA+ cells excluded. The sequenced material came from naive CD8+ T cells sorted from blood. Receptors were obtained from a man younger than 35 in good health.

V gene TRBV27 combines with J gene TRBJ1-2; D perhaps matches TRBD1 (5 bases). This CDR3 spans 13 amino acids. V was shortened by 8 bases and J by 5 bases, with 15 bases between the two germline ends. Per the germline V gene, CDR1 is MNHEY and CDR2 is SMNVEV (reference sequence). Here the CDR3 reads CASPQGPAYGYTF. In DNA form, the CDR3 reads TGTGCCAGCCCTCAGGGCCCCGCGTATGGCTACACCTTC.

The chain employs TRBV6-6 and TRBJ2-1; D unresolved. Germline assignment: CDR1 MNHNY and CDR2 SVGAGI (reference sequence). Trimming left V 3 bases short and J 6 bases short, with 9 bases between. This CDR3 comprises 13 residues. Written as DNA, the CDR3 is TGTGCCAGCAGTTATTCGCTCTCCAATGAGCAGTTCTTC. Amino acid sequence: CASSYSLSNEQFF.

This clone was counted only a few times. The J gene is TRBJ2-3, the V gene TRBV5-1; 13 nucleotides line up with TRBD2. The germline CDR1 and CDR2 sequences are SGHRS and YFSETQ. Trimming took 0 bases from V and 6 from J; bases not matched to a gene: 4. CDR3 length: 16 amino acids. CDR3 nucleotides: TGCGCCAGCAGCTTGGGACTAGCGGGGGGTGAGGATACGCAGTATTTT. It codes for CASSLGLAGGEDTQYF.

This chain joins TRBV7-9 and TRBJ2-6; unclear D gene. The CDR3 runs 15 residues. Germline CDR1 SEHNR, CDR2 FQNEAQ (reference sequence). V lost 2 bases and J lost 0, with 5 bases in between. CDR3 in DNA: TGTGCCAGCAGCTTATTGGGCTCTGGGGCCAACGTCCTGACTTTC. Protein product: CASSLLGSGANVLTF.

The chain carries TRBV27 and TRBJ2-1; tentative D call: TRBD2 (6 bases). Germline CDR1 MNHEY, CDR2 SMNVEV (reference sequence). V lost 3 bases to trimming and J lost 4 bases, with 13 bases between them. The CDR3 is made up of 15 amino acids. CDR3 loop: CASSLITGRYNEQFF. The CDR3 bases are TGTGCCAGCAGTTTGATCACGGGGAGGTACAATGAGCAGTTCTTC.

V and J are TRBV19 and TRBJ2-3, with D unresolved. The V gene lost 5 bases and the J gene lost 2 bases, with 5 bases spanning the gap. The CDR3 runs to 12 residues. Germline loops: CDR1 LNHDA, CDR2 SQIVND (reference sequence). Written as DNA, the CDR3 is TGTGCCAGTAGTCTGGACACAGATACGCAGTATTTT. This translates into CASSLDTDTQYF. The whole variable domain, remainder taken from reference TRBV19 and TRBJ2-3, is DGGITQSPKYLFRKEGQNVTLSCEQNLNHDAMYWYRQDPGQGLRLIYYSQIVNDFQKGDIAEGYSVSREKKESFPLTVTSAQKNPTAFYLCASSLDTDTQYFGPGTRLTVL.

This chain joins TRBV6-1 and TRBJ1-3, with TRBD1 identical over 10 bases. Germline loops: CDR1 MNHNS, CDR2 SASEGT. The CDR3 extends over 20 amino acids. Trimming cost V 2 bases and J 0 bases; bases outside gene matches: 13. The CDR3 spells CASSEPPGQGPSYSGNTIYF. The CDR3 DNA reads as TGTGCCAGCAGTGAACCCCCGGGACAGGGGCCCTCTTACTCTGGAAACACCATATATTTT.

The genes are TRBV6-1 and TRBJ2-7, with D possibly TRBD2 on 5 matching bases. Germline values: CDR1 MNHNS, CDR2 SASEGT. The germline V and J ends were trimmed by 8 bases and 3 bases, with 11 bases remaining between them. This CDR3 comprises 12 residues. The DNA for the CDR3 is TGTGCCAGCTTCGACTACATCTACGAGCAGTACTTC. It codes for CASFDYIYEQYF.

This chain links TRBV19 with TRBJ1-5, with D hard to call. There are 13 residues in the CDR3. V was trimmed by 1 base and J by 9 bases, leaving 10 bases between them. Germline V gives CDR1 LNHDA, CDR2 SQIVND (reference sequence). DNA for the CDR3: TGTGCCAGTAGTATAGGCCTGCTTTCGCCCCAGCATTTT. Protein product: CASSIGLLSPQHF. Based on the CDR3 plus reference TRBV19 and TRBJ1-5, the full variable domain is DGGITQSPKYLFRKEGQNVTLSCEQNLNHDAMYWYRQDPGQGLRLIYYSQIVNDFQKGDIAEGYSVSREKKESFPLTVTSAQKNPTAFYLCASSIGLLSPQHFGDGTRLSIL.

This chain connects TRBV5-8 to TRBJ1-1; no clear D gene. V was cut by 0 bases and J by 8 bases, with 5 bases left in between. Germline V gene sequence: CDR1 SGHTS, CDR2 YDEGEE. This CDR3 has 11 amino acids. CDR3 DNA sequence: TGTGCCAGCAGCTTGGGAGCAGAAGCTTTCTTT. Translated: CASSLGAEAFF.

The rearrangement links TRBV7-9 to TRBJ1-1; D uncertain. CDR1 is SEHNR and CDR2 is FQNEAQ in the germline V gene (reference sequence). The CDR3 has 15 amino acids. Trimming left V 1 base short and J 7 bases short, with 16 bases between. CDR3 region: CASSLGERTLIEAFF. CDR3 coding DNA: TGTGCCAGCAGCTTAGGAGAAAGGACCCTTATTGAAGCTTTCTTT.

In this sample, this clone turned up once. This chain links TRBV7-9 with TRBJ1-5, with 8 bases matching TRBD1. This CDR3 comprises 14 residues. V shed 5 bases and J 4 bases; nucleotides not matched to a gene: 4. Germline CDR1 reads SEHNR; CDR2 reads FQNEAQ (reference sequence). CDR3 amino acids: CASSQGQANQPQHF. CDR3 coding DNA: TGTGCCAGCAGCCAGGGACAGGCGAATCAGCCCCAGCATTTT.

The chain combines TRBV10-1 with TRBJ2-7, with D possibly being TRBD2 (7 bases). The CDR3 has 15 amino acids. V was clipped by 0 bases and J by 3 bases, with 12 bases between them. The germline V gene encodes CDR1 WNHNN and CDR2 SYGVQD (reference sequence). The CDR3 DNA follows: TGCGCCAGCAGTGAGTCGACGGGGGGCGACTACGAGCAGTACTTC. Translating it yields CASSESTGGDYEQYF.

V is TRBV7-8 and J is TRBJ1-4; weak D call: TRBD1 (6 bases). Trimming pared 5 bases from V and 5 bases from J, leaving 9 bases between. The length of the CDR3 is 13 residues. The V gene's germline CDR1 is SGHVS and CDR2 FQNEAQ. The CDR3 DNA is TGTGCCAGCAGCATACAGGGAAATGAAAAACTGTTTTTT. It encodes CASSIQGNEKLFF.

The CDR3 bases are TGCGCCAGCAGTGATGCAGGGGGGTACGAGCAGTACTTC. Residues: CASSDAGGYEQYF. V usage is TRBV10-2 and J usage is TRBJ2-7; tentative D call: TRBD1 (7 bases). The V end lost 3 bases, the J end lost 4 bases, and 10 bases lay between the germline ends. Looked up from germline, CDR1 is WSHSY and CDR2 is SAAADI. The CDR3 runs to 13 residues.

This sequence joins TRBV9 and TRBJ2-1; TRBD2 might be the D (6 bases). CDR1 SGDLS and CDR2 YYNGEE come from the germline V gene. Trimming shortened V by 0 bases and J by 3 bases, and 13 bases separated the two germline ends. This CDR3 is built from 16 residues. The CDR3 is CASSVVGDGSYNEQFF. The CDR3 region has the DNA TGTGCCAGCAGCGTAGTGGGTGACGGGAGCTACAATGAGCAGTTCTTC.

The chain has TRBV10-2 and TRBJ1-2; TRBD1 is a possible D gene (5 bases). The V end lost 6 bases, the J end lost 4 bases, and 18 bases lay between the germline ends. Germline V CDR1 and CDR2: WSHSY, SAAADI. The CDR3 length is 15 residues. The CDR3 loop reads CASSRDSQGSYGYTF. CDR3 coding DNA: TGCGCCAGCAGCCGGGACTCCCAAGGTAGCTATGGCTACACCTTC.

Here the CDR3 DNA reads TGTGCCAGCAGCGACGAAGGGACAGGGCAGTCCTACGAGCAGTACTTC. Amino acids: CASSDEGTGQSYEQYF. The chain recombines TRBV13 with TRBJ2-7, with 9 bases fitting TRBD1. The CDR3 runs 16 residues. Unmatched junction bases numbered 9, after V lost 5 bases and J lost 1 base. The germline gives CDR1 PRHDT, CDR2 FYEKMQ (reference sequence).

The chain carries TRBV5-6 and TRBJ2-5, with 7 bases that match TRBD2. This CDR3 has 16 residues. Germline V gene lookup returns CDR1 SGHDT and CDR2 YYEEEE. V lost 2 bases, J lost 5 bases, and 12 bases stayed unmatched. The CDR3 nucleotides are TGTGCCAGCAGCTTAGTTGCTAGCGGCGCCGCGGAGACCCAGTACTTC. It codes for CASSLVASGAAETQYF.

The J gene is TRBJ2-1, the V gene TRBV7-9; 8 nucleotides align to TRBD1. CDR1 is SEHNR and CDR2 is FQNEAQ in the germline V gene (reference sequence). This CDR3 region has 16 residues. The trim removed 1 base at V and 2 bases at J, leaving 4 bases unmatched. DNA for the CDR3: TGTGCCAGCAGCTTAGAAGGACAGGGTCCCTACAATGAGCAGTTCTTC. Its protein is CASSLEGQGPYNEQFF.

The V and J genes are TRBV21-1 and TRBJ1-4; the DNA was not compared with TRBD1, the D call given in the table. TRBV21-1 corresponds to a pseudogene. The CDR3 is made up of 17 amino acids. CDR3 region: CASSNRNRGVMKKKLFF. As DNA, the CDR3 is TGTGCCAGCAGCAACAGGAACAGGGGGGTAATGAAGAAAAAACTGTTTTTT.

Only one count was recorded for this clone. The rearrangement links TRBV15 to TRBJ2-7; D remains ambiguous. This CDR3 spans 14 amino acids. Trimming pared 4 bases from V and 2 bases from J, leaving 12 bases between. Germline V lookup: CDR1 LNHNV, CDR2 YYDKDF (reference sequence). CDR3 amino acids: CATSTALQTYEQYF. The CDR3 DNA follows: TGTGCCACCAGCACTGCACTTCAAACCTACGAGCAGTACTTC.

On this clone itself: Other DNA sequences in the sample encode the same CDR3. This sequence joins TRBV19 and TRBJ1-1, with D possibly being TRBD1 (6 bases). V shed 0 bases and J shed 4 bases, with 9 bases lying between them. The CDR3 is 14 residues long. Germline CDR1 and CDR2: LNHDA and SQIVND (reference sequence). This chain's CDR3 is CASSIDPRGTEAFF. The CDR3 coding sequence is TGTGCCAGTAGTATAGATCCCAGGGGCACTGAAGCTTTCTTT.

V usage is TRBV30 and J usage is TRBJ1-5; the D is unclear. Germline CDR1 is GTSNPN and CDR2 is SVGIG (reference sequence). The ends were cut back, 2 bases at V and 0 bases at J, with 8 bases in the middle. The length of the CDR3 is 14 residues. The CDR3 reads CAWSMHGSNQPQHF. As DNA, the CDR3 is TGTGCCTGGAGTATGCACGGTAGCAATCAGCCCCAGCATTTT.